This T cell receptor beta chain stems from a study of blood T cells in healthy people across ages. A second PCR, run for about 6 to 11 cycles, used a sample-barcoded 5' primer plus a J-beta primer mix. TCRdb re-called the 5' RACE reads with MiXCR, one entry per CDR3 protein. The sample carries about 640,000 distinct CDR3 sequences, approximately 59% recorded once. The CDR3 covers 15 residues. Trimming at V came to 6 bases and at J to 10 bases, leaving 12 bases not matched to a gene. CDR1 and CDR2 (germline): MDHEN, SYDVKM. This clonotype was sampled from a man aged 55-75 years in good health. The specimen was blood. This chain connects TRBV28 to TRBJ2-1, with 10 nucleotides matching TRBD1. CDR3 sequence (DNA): TGTGCCAGCAGGAGGACAGGGGGAGACTCCTACGAGCAGTTCTTC. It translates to CASRRTGGDSYEQFF.